The sequence of this T cell receptor (beta chain) was determined in a study of T cell responses to AZD1222 COVID-19 vaccine. Study-level findings and limits: Targeting of unmutated variant regions was reportedly seen in nearly half of spike-specific TCRs. Seropositive AZD1222 recipients at baseline numbered only 6 or 7.

For this clone: The target antigen is unknown.

The method was immunoSEQ multiplex PCR; TCRdb's version includes in-frame clones alone and lacks a portion of them. The sample holds 110,000 to 150,000 clones, approximately 85% seen once. The TCR comes from an adult in good health. Sequenced material: peripheral blood, taken on day 0 of AZD1222 vaccination.

CDR3 sequence reads: CASSWGQGAGETQYF. For the CDR3, the DNA is TGTGCCAGCAGCTGGGGACAGGGGGCAGGTGAGACCCAGTACTTC. The J gene is TRBJ2-5, the V gene TRBV4-2, with 12 bases identical to TRBD1. The V gene's germline CDR1 is LGHNA and CDR2 YNFKEQ. The CDR3 has 15 amino acids. V was pared by 5 bases and J by 5 bases, with 6 bases of the junction left unmatched.